The entry below gives a single TCR beta chain sequence along with its context. Its antigen is unidentified. The study reverse transcribed the entire isolated RNA, so it sequenced expressed TCRB transcripts. The data were produced by immunoSEQ multiplex PCR, yet TCRdb's version contains in-frame clones alone and is incomplete. This sample has about 250,000 clones, with about a tenth found just once. The germline V gene has CDR1 WNHNN and CDR2 SYGVQD (reference sequence). The trim removed 6 bases at V and 4 bases at J, leaving 2 bases unmatched. This CDR3 comprises 13 residues. This sample is part of a study of beta chain features in type 1 diabetes. Findings and limits, study-wide: Shortening that was moderate but significant affected the TCRB CDR3s of Type 1 diabetes patients in all four CD4+ subsets.

CD4+ cells of the naive, central memory, regulatory and stem cell-like memory types were sorted via CD45RO/CCR7/CD25/CD127/CD95/CD27. The specimen was naive CD4+ T cells from blood. The chain carries TRBV10-1 and TRBJ2-5; 10 positions match TRBD1. The source is a man aged 25-40 years with type 1 diabetes. CDR3 loop: CASSRDRGETQYF. The CDR3 DNA reads TGCGCCAGCAGCCGGGACAGGGGAGAGACCCAGTACTTC.